The 24 T cell receptor beta chains in this list originate from one sample, sequenced in a study of blood T cell repertoires in COVID-19. The method was immunoSEQ multiplex PCR; TCRdb's version includes in-frame clones alone and lacks a portion of them. The sample has roughly 300,000 clones, more than 75% seen once. The sequencing input was PBMCs or T cells enriched from blood (not recorded which). Receptor source: a young woman who had recovered from COVID-19.

The gene calls are TRBV10-3 and TRBJ2-1, with TRBD2 matching over 13 bases. The germline V gene encodes CDR1 ENHRY and CDR2 SYGVKD. The trim removed 6 bases at V and 2 bases at J, leaving 7 bases unmatched. CDR3 length: 17 residues. In DNA, the CDR3 is TGTGCCATCAGAAAGACTAGCGGGGGGTCCACCTACAATGAGCAGTTCTTC. It is translated as CAIRKTSGGSTYNEQFF.

V and J are TRBV6-5 and TRBJ2-7; D remains unclear. The V end lost 2 bases, the J end lost 3 bases, and 8 bases lay between the germline ends. This CDR3 region has 13 residues. In germline, CDR1 is MNHEY, CDR2 SVGAGI. CDR3 region: CASSYDTDYEQYF. CDR3 coding DNA: TGTGCCAGCAGTTACGACACAGACTACGAGCAGTACTTC.

The chain is built from TRBV7-9 and TRBJ2-3; possible D gene TRBD2, 6 bases. Germline V gene lookup returns CDR1 SEHNR and CDR2 FQNEAQ (reference sequence). Trimming stripped 3 bases from V and 6 bases from J, with 16 bases between. The CDR3 spans 15 residues. CDR3 loop: CASSFRDSWGDTQYF. DNA for the CDR3: TGTGCCAGCAGCTTCCGGGACTCCTGGGGCGATACGCAGTATTTT. The variable domain in full, completed from reference TRBV7-9 and TRBJ2-3, reads DTGVSQNPRHKITKRGQNVTFRCDPISEHNRLYWYRQTLGQGPEFLTYFQNEAQLEKSRLLSDRFSAERPKGSFSTLEIQRTEQGDSAMYLCASSFRDSWGDTQYFGPGTRLTVL.

V gene TRBV5-1 combines with J gene TRBJ1-1; TRBD1 is a possible D gene (5 bases). The V gene lost 0 bases and the J gene lost 8 bases, with 14 bases spanning the gap. Per germline, CDR1 SGHRS and CDR2 YFSETQ. The CDR3 sequence is 14 residues long. The CDR3 DNA sequence: TGCGCCAGCAGCTTGGATGTGGGGGGTACCGAAGCTTTCTTT. It yields the protein CASSLDVGGTEAFF.

CDR3 bases: TGTGCCAGCAGTTCGCCATCCTACTCTGGAAACACCATATATTTT. Translation: CASSSPSYSGNTIYF. This rearrangement joins TRBV13 to TRBJ1-3; D not certain. Germline V gene lookup returns CDR1 PRHDT and CDR2 FYEKMQ (reference sequence). There are 15 residues in the CDR3. Trimming took 6 bases from V and 0 from J, leaving 12 bases between them. The variable domain in full, completed from reference TRBV13 and TRBJ1-3, reads AAGVIQSPRHLIKEKRETATLKCYPIPRHDTVYWYQQGPGQDPQFLISFYEKMQSDKGSIPDRFSAQQFSDYHSELNMSSLELGDSALYFCASSSPSYSGNTIYFGEGSWLTVV.

This clone showed up just once. Because the CDR3's place on the DNA is in doubt, the DNA is left out and the CDR3 is given as listed by TCRdb. J is TRBJ1-1 and V is TRBV21-1; the table calls TRBD1, which could not be checked here. TRBV21-1 is a pseudogene locus. The CDR3 region is 17 residues in length, termini included. The CDR3 spells CASTLFGQGAFVSEAFF.

The chain couples TRBV2 to TRBJ2-3, with D perhaps matching TRBD1 (5 bases). The CDR3 sequence is 15 residues long. Germline CDR1 is SNHLY and CDR2 is FYNNEI. The V gene lost 4 bases and the J gene lost 5 bases, with 16 bases spanning the gap. The DNA of the CDR3 is TGTGCCAGCAGTGGGGGCCTGGGGCTGGAAGATACGCAGTATTTT. Encoded protein: CASSGGLGLEDTQYF.

This chain joins TRBV21-1 and TRBJ1-2; the table gives TRBD1 as D, unverified against the DNA. TRBV21-1 is shown as a pseudogene. CDR3 length: 19 amino acids. DNA for the CDR3: TGTGCCAGCAGCAAAGATGAAGGTGGGCAGGGGGCGAAGGGCTATGGCTACACCTTC. The encoded protein is CASSKDEGGQGAKGYGYTF.

V and J are TRBV4-2 and TRBJ2-7, with TRBD2 identical over 7 bases. J gave up 5 bases and V 6 bases, and 13 bases lay outside the gene matches. Looked up from germline, CDR1 is LGHNA and CDR2 is YNFKEQ. The CDR3 extends over 15 amino acids. The CDR3 protein is CASSLSGLGVDEQYF. The CDR3 coding sequence is TGTGCCAGCAGTCTTTCCGGACTAGGCGTCGACGAGCAGTACTTC.

This sequence joins TRBV11-3 and TRBJ2-2, with D unresolved. This CDR3 contains 13 residues. The germline gives CDR1 SGHNT, CDR2 YENEEA. Between the trimmed V and J ends, which lost 2 bases and 5 bases, there was a span of 6 bases. In nucleotides, the CDR3 is TGTGCCAGCAGCTTAAGAGCGACCGGGGAGCTGTTTTTT. Its protein is CASSLRATGELFF.

This clone was counted only a few times. The V call is TRBV7-2, the J call TRBJ1-2; 9 nucleotides match TRBD1. Germline V gives CDR1 SGHTA, CDR2 FQGNSA. The CDR3 covers 15 residues. Trimming removed 1 base from V and 4 bases from J; junction bases left unmatched: 4. This CDR3 is CASSLEQGAAYGYTF. The CDR3 coding sequence is TGTGCCAGCAGCTTAGAACAGGGGGCCGCCTATGGCTACACCTTC.

The chain couples TRBV7-2 to TRBJ1-1, with a tentative D call TRBD1 (6 bases). V was trimmed by 5 bases and J by 3 bases, leaving 16 bases between them. Germline CDR1 reads SGHTA; CDR2 reads FQGNSA. CDR3 length: 15 residues. The CDR3 loop is CASSRLGQLDTEAFF. DNA of the CDR3: TGTGCCAGCAGCAGACTCGGACAGTTGGACACTGAAGCTTTCTTT.

This clone was seen once. V is TRBV5-1 and J is TRBJ2-7; 10 nucleotides agree with TRBD1. CDR1 SGHRS and CDR2 YFSETQ come from the germline V gene. V lost 3 bases and J lost 2; bases outside the gene matches: 2. CDR3 length: 14 residues. The CDR3 bases are TGCGCCAGCAGCTGGGACAGGGGCCCCTACGAGCAGTACTTC. It specifies CASSWDRGPYEQYF. The full variable domain, in which reference TRBV5-1 and TRBJ2-7 provide the parts outside the CDR3, is KAGVTQTPRYLIKTRGQQVTLSCSPISGHRSVSWYQQTPGQGLQFLFEYFSETQRNKGNFPGRFSGRQFSNSRSEMNVSTLELGDSALYLCASSWDRGPYEQYFGPGTRLTVT.

This clone was counted once. This rearrangement joins TRBV13 to TRBJ2-7; 8 nucleotides match TRBD2. Per the germline V gene, CDR1 is PRHDT and CDR2 is FYEKMQ (reference sequence). The length of the CDR3 is 16 residues. After removal of 5 bases from V and 0 bases from J, the junction contained 9 bases not matched to a gene. The CDR3 sequence: CASSHPGGADSYEQYF. CDR3 sequence (DNA): TGTGCCAGCAGCCACCCGGGGGGGGCTGACTCCTACGAGCAGTACTTC.

The genes are TRBV2 and TRBJ1-6; tentative D call: TRBD1 (5 bases). CDR1 SNHLY and CDR2 FYNNEI come from the germline V gene. There are 15 residues in the CDR3. Deletions cut 5 bases from V and 0 bases from J, with 8 bases between. In nucleotides, the CDR3 is TGTGCCAGCAGTAAAGACAGCTCCTATAATTCACCCCTCCACTTT. This gives the protein CASSKDSSYNSPLHF.

This sequence joins TRBV16 and TRBJ1-5, with D possibly TRBD1 on 5 matching bases. Trimming pared 2 bases from V and 0 bases from J, leaving 5 bases between. Germline V gene lookup returns CDR1 KGHSY and CDR2 FQNENV. The CDR3 extends over 14 amino acids. This chain's CDR3 is CASSQGASNQPQHF. CDR3 DNA: TGTGCCAGCAGCCAAGGGGCTAGCAATCAGCCCCAGCATTTT. The whole variable domain, remainder taken from reference TRBV16 and TRBJ1-5, is GEEVAQTPKHLVRGEGQKAKLYCAPIKGHSYVFWYQQVLKNEFKFLISFQNENVFDETGMPKERFSAKCLPNSPCSLEIQATKLEDSAVYFCASSQGASNQPQHFGDGTRLSIL.

The chain joins TRBV19 to TRBJ1-2; 7 bases map to TRBD1. J gave up 5 bases and V 4 bases, and 10 bases lay outside the gene matches. The CDR3 runs to 15 residues. Germline V gives CDR1 LNHDA, CDR2 SQIVND (reference sequence). CDR3 nucleotides: TGTGCCAGTAGTACCGACGGGACAGCCAATTATGGCTACACCTTC. This gives the protein CASSTDGTANYGYTF.

The CDR3 region has the DNA TGTGCCAGCAGGCGGGGGGCGGGGAACACCGGGGAGCTGTTTTTT. It yields the protein CASRRGAGNTGELFF. The chain combines TRBV11-3 with TRBJ2-2; TRBD2 matches 8 bases. CDR1 and CDR2 from the germline V gene are SGHNT and YENEEA. V shed 6 bases and J 1 base; nucleotides not matched to a gene: 4. The CDR3 consists of 15 residues.

The J gene is TRBJ2-6, the V gene TRBV9; tentatively, D is TRBD2 (6 bases). V was clipped by 3 bases and J by 2 bases, with 9 bases between them. Germline V gene sequence: CDR1 SGDLS, CDR2 YYNGEE. The CDR3 length is 15 residues. The CDR3 region has the DNA TGTGCCAGCAGCGCCGGGGGTACTGGGGCCAACGTCCTGACTTTC. Translating gives CASSAGGTGANVLTF. The full variable domain, with the rest looked up from reference TRBV9 and TRBJ2-6, is DSGVTQTPKHLITATGQRVTLRCSPRSGDLSVYWYQQSLDQGLQFLIQYYNGEERAKGNILERFSAQQFPDLHSELNLSSLELGDSALYFCASSAGGTGANVLTFGAGSRLTVL.

The V and J genes are TRBV7-8 and TRBJ2-7, with 7 bases fitting TRBD2. The CDR3 contains 17 residues. Germline V CDR1 and CDR2: SGHVS, FQNEAQ. J was trimmed by 9 bases and V by 1 base; bases with no gene match: 18. CDR3 in DNA: TGTGCCAGCAGCTTAGGGATTCGGCGGGTCGTGGGGGGGTGGCAGTACTTC. The encoded protein is CASSLGIRRVVGGWQYF.

The J gene is TRBJ1-4, the V gene TRBV7-2; D ambiguous. There are 14 residues in the CDR3. The V end lost 5 bases, the J end lost 8 bases, and 15 bases lay between the germline ends. CDR1 and CDR2 from the germline V gene are SGHTA and FQGNSA. CDR3 residues: CASSPRSGGEKLFF. For the CDR3, the DNA is TGTGCCAGCAGCCCAAGGTCCGGCGGGGAAAAACTGTTTTTT. The whole variable domain, filled in from reference TRBV7-2 and TRBJ1-4, reads GAGVSQSPSNKVTEKGKDVELRCDPISGHTALYWYRQSLGQGLEFLIYFQGNSAPDKSGLPSDRFSAERTGGSVSTLTIQRTQQEDSAVYLCASSPRSGGEKLFFGSGTQLSVL.

Turning to this clone: The same CDR3 can be traced to other DNA sequences in this sample. The chain has TRBV30 and TRBJ2-7; the match to TRBD1 covers 7 bases. The germline CDR1 and CDR2 sequences are GTSNPN and SVGIG (reference sequence). This CDR3 comprises 14 residues. V trimming: 0 bases; J trimming: 2 bases; junction bases outside the gene matches: 4. The CDR3 is CAWSVARGTYEQYF. In DNA, the CDR3 is TGTGCCTGGAGTGTGGCCAGGGGGACCTACGAGCAGTACTTC. The full variable domain, its missing parts supplied by reference TRBV30 and TRBJ2-7, is SQTIHQWPATLVQPVGSPLSLECTVEGTSNPNLYWYRQAAGRGLQLLFYSVGIGQISSEVPQNLSASRPQDRQFILSSKKLLLSDSGFYLCAWSVARGTYEQYFGPGTRLTVT.

This clone was detected once. The rearrangement joins TRBV7-2 to TRBJ2-1, with 9 nucleotides matching TRBD2. This CDR3 has 13 amino acids. Germline V gene lookup returns CDR1 SGHTA and CDR2 FQGNSA. V was pared by 3 bases and J by 14 bases, with 8 bases of the junction left unmatched. The CDR3 is CASSFSSGDGKFF. The CDR3 coding sequence is TGTGCCAGCAGCTTTTCTAGCGGGGATGGCAAGTTCTTC.

This chain joins TRBV5-1 and TRBJ2-1; D remains ambiguous. V was pared by 0 bases and J by 0 bases, with 7 bases between. This CDR3 contains 15 residues. Germline assignment: CDR1 SGHRS and CDR2 YFSETQ. As DNA, the CDR3 is TGCGCCAGCAGCTTGGACTCTAACTCCTACAATGAGCAGTTCTTC. It specifies CASSLDSNSYNEQFF.